The TCR beta chain described here comes from a study of cytomegalovirus exposure and HLA in healthy donors. In the PCR, 60 Vbeta and 13 Jbeta primers were used. Only in-frame clones appear in the TCRdb table, and some are missing; sequencing was by immunoSEQ multiplex PCR. The profile covers over 200,000 clones, with under 70% appearing a single time and 2.6% taken by the ten largest. At the time of sampling, donors were nominally healthy, though unrecorded immune exposures were likely. Germline V CDR1 and CDR2: MNHEY, SVGAGI. This CDR3 has 16 amino acids. The V gene lost 0 bases and the J gene lost 6 bases, with 17 bases spanning the gap.

The clonotype comes from a middle-aged man in good health and CMV-seropositive. Specimen: PBMCs. The chain recombines TRBV6-5 with TRBJ1-2, with D unclear. CDR3 coding DNA: TGTGCCAGCAGTTACTCCGCAGGACTAAGCCGGGATGGCTACACCTTC. Protein sequence: CASSYSAGLSRDGYTF.